This TCR beta chain is from a study of blood T cell repertoires in COVID-19. The germline CDR1 and CDR2 sequences are ENHRY and SYGVKD. V lost 6 bases, J lost 5 bases, and 14 bases lay in between. The CDR3 contains 14 residues. This table comes from immunoSEQ multiplex PCR, and its TCRdb copy is limited to in-frame clones, with some not included. In the table there are some 310,000 clones, roughly 84% of which are singletons. This TCR derives from a man aged 50 to 59 with active or convalescent COVID-19. The rearrangement joins TRBV10-3 to TRBJ1-5; D uncertain. The sample taken for sequencing was peripheral blood. CDR3 region: CAIRGATGDQPQHF. CDR3 nucleotide sequence: TGTGCCATCAGGGGCGCTACGGGAGATCAGCCCCAGCATTTT.